Shown below are 8 T cell receptor beta chains from a single sample sequenced in a study of shared clonotypes between healthy human individuals. Libraries were prepared by immunoSEQ multiplex PCR; TCRdb keeps only in-frame clonotypes and omits some of them. The table shows under 2,000,000 clones, with around 96% occurring only once. Cells designated naive CD8 were CD45RO-negative and were positively selected for CCR7, with terminally differentiated effector memory CD45RA+ cells excluded. Sequenced input: naive CD8+ T cells sorted from blood. These receptor sequences come from a man between 18 and 29 years old in good health.

The chain carries TRBV6-6 and TRBJ2-1; either TRBD1 or TRBD2 may fit D (5 bases each). Trimming cost V 6 bases and J 7 bases, with 19 bases left between them. CDR3 length: 15 residues. The germline V gene has CDR1 MNHNY and CDR2 SVGAGI (reference sequence). CDR3 in amino acids: CASSPRTGPKNEQFF. The CDR3 DNA follows: TGTGCCAGCAGCCCGAGGACGGGGCCGAAAAATGAGCAGTTCTTC.

This chain joins TRBV27 and TRBJ1-6; 7 nucleotides line up with TRBD1. V dropped 6 bases and J dropped 10; count of bases not matched to a gene: 15. CDR3 size: 16 residues. Germline V CDR1 and CDR2: MNHEY, SMNVEV (reference sequence). CDR3 loop: CASSLLSGQWGSPLHF. CDR3 coding DNA: TGTGCCAGCAGCCTCCTCTCGGGACAGTGGGGATCACCCCTCCACTTT.

In DNA form, the CDR3 reads TGTGCCAGCAGCCCGGGACAGACCTACGAGCAGTACTTC. This translates into CASSPGQTYEQYF. The genes are TRBV14 and TRBJ2-7, with 7 bases that match TRBD1. V shed 4 bases and J 2 bases; nucleotides not matched to a gene: 2. The CDR3 consists of 13 residues. Germline V lookup: CDR1 SGHDN, CDR2 FVKESK. Full variable domain (missing parts from reference TRBV14 and TRBJ2-7): EAGVTQFPSHSVIEKGQTVTLRCDPISGHDNLYWYRRVMGKEIKFLLHFVKESKQDESGMPNNRFLAERTGGTYSTLKVQPAELEDSGVYFCASSPGQTYEQYFGPGTRLTVT.

CDR3 sequence reads: CASGPWGEQPQHF. The CDR3 DNA is TGTGCCAGCGGACCATGGGGGGAACAGCCCCAGCATTTT. The J gene is TRBJ1-5, the V gene TRBV6-6, with D tentatively TRBD1 (5 bases). CDR1 and CDR2 (germline): MNHNY, SVGAGI (reference sequence). The CDR3 runs 13 residues. With 8 bases removed from V and 7 bases from J, the gap between germline ends came to 15 bases.

CDR3 amino acids: CASSEELWVDTKNTFF. The CDR3 coding sequence is TGTGCCAGCAGTGAAGAACTTTGGGTCGACACTAAGAACACTTTCTTT. The chain carries TRBV6-1 and TRBJ1-1; D gene unclear. V was cut by 1 base and J by 12 bases, with 24 bases left in between. Per germline, CDR1 MNHNS and CDR2 SASEGT. CDR3 size: 16 residues.

The V and J genes are TRBV7-9 and TRBJ1-1; tentative D call: TRBD1 (5 bases). Germline V lookup: CDR1 SEHNR, CDR2 FQNEAQ (reference sequence). The V gene lost 7 bases and the J gene lost 8 bases, with 14 bases spanning the gap. CDR3 length: 12 residues. The CDR3 nucleotides are TGTGCCAGCACCCAATCGGGGGGGGAAGCTTTCTTT. This codes for CASTQSGGEAFF.

This rearrangement joins TRBV4-3 to TRBJ2-1; a weak D match, TRBD2 (5 bases). The CDR3 extends over 16 amino acids. Germline lookup yields CDR1 LGHNA and CDR2 YSLEER. With 1 base removed from V and 0 bases from J, the gap between germline ends came to 10 bases. CDR3 sequence reads: CASSQAPGSSYNEQFF. CDR3 nucleotide sequence: TGCGCCAGCAGCCAAGCCCCGGGGAGCTCCTACAATGAGCAGTTCTTC.

J is TRBJ2-2 and V is TRBV6-1, with D maybe TRBD2 (6 bases). This CDR3 is 17 amino acids long. The V gene lost 3 bases and the J gene lost 5 bases, with 19 bases spanning the gap. Germline V gene data show CDR1 as MNHNS and CDR2 as SASEGT. In DNA form, the CDR3 reads TGTGCCAGCAGTGAGTGGTTGGGGGGATCCCCGACCGGGGAGCTGTTTTTT. This encodes CASSEWLGGSPTGELFF.